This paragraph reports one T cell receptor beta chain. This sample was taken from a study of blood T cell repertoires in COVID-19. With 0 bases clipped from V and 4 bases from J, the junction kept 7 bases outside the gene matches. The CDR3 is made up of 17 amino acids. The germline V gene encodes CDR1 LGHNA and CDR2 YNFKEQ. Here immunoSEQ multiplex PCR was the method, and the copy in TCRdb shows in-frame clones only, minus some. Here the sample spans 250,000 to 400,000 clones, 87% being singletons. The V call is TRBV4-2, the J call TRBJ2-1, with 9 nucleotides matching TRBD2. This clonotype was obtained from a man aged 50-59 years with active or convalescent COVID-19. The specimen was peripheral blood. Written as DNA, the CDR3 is TGTGCCAGCAGCCAAGATCGGGGCGGGAGGGCTTACAATGAGCAGTTCTTC. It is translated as CASSQDRGGRAYNEQFF.